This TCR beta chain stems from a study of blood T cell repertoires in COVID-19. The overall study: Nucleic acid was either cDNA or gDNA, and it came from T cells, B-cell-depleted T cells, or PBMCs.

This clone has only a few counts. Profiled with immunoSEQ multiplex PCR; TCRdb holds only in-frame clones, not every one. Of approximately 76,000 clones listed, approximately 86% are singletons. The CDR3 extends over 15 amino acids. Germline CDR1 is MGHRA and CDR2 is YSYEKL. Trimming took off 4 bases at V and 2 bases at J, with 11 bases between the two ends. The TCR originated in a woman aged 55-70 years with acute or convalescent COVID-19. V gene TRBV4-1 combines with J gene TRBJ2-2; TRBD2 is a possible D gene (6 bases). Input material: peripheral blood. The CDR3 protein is CASSRASENTGELFF. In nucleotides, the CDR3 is TGCGCCAGCAGCCGAGCTAGCGAAAACACCGGGGAGCTGTTTTTT.